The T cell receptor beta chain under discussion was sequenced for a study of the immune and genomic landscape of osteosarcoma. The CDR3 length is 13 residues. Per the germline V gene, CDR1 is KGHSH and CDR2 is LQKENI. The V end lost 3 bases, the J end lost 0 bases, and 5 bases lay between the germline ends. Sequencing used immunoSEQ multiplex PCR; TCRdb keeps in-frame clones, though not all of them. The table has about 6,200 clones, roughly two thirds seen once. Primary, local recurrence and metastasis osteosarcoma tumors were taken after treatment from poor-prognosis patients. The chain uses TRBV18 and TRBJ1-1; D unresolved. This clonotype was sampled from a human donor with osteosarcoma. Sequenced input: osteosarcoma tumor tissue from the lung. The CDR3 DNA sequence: TGTGCCAGCTCACCTGCCTTGAACACTGAAGCTTTCTTT. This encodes CASSPALNTEAFF. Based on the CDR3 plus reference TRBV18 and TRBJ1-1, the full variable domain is NAGVMQNPRHLVRRRGQEARLRCSPMKGHSHVYWYRQLPEEGLKFMVYLQKENIIDESGMPKERFSAEFPKEGPSILRIQQVVRGDSAAYFCASSPALNTEAFFGQGTRLTVV.